The 20 T cell receptor beta chains below were found in one sample sequenced in a study of shared clonotypes between healthy human individuals. The table came from immunoSEQ multiplex PCR; TCRdb's copy has only in-frame clones and leaves some out. Of some 2.1 million clones listed, approximately 94% were seen once; the top ten hold roughly 1.1%. Terminally differentiated effector memory CD45RA+ cells were left out of the naive CD8 fraction, which was CD45RO-negative and positively selected for CCR7. The sequenced material came from naive CD8+ T cells sorted from blood. The receptors come from a man younger than 30 in good health.

J is TRBJ1-5 and V is TRBV6-1; tentatively, D is TRBD1 (5 bases). CDR1 is MNHNS, CDR2 SASEGT, per germline. The CDR3 length is 15 residues. V shed 6 bases and J shed 1 base, with 13 bases lying between them. In nucleotides, the CDR3 is TGTGCCAGCAGGGGGGTACCGGCGAGCAATCAGCCCCAGCATTTT. It is translated as CASRGVPASNQPQHF.

This clone was detected only once. Different DNA sequences within this sample yield the same CDR3. This rearrangement joins TRBV27 to TRBJ2-7, with D possibly matching TRBD1 (6 bases). In germline, CDR1 is MNHEY, CDR2 SMNVEV (reference sequence). Between the trimmed V and J ends, which lost 3 bases and 3 bases, there was a span of 9 bases. This CDR3 is 13 amino acids long. The CDR3 nucleotides read TGTGCCAGCAGTTTCGGACAGAGCTACGAGCAGTACTTC. Protein: CASSFGQSYEQYF.

V and J are TRBV4-1 and TRBJ2-7; TRBD2 matches 11 bases. The CDR3 sequence is 16 residues long. Germline V gene data show CDR1 as MGHRA and CDR2 as YSYEKL. Unmatched junction bases numbered 7, after V lost 3 bases and J lost 3 bases. CDR3 DNA sequence: TGCGCCAGCAGCCAGACCGGGACTAGCGGATACTACGAGCAGTACTTC. Amino acids: CASSQTGTSGYYEQYF.

Details on this clone: The same CDR3 arises from other DNA sequences in this sample as well. The chain uses TRBV6-5 and TRBJ2-3, with 12 bases fitting TRBD2. The V segment lost 5 bases and the J segment 4 bases; nucleotides outside the gene matches: 4. CDR3 length equals 15 residues. Germline CDR1 MNHEY, CDR2 SVGAGI. The CDR3 sequence: CASSLLAGGPDTQYF. DNA for the CDR3: TGTGCCAGCAGTCTCCTAGCGGGAGGGCCAGATACGCAGTATTTT.

The chain couples TRBV9 to TRBJ1-5; D is uncertain. The CDR3 is 14 residues long. Germline V gene data show CDR1 as SGDLS and CDR2 as YYNGEE. Trimming removed 5 bases at V and 5 bases at J, with 14 bases between. The CDR3, as DNA: TGTGCCAGCAGTGACGGTCGCAGAGATCAGCCCCAGCATTTT. This gives the protein CASSDGRRDQPQHF.

The chain recombines TRBV27 with TRBJ2-4; possibly TRBD1 or TRBD2 for D (6 bases each). Between the trimmed V and J ends, which lost 2 bases and 3 bases, there was a span of 11 bases. The CDR3 is 15 residues long. Germline V lookup: CDR1 MNHEY, CDR2 SMNVEV (reference sequence). This CDR3 is CASSLRGAGKNIQYF. For the CDR3, the DNA is TGTGCCAGCAGTTTAAGGGGGGCGGGCAAAAACATTCAGTACTTC.

The sample holds one count of this clone. The rearrangement links TRBV6-5 to TRBJ2-3; D remains ambiguous. Germline V lookup: CDR1 MNHEY, CDR2 SVGAGI. V lost 6 bases and J 6 bases, leaving 10 bases between the germline ends. The length of the CDR3 is 12 residues. CDR3 nucleotide sequence: TGTGCCAGCAGCGCCTATATGGATACGCAGTATTTT. This gives the protein CASSAYMDTQYF.

The V gene is TRBV7-2, the J gene TRBJ1-5; tentatively, D is TRBD1 (5 bases). Germline CDR1 and CDR2: SGHTA and FQGNSA. V was trimmed by 1 base and J by 3 bases, leaving 13 bases between them. The CDR3 spans 16 residues. Here the CDR3 reads CASSLVLGVDNQPQHF. DNA for the CDR3: TGTGCCAGCAGCTTAGTCCTAGGGGTTGACAATCAGCCCCAGCATTTT.

The chain links TRBV6-5 to TRBJ2-5, with D tentatively TRBD1 or TRBD2 (5 bases each). Germline V gives CDR1 MNHEY, CDR2 SVGAGI. V was shortened by 2 bases and J by 11 bases, with 12 bases between the two germline ends. The CDR3 sequence is 12 residues long. The CDR3 bases are TGTGCCAGCAGTTACCTTGGGGGTGAGCAGTACTTC. It is translated as CASSYLGGEQYF.

The V gene is TRBV7-9, the J gene TRBJ2-3, with 9 positions matching TRBD2. The CDR3 sequence is 16 residues long. The ends lost 5 bases at V and 4 bases at J; junction bases unmatched: 10. Germline-derived CDR1 and CDR2 are SEHNR and FQNEAQ (reference sequence). CDR3 coding DNA: TGTGCCAGCAGCCACCCCTTGCGGGGGGGAGCAGATACGCAGTATTTT. It translates to CASSHPLRGGADTQYF.

As concerns this clone: The same CDR3 is also encoded by other DNA sequences in this sample. The chain uses TRBV6-6 and TRBJ2-1; D gene ambiguous. V lost 5 bases and J 0 bases, leaving 8 bases between the germline ends. This CDR3 contains 14 residues. Germline V lookup: CDR1 MNHNY, CDR2 SVGAGI (reference sequence). The CDR3 region has the DNA TGTGCCAGCAGTCCCCTGGGCTCCTACAATGAGCAGTTCTTC. Translation gives CASSPLGSYNEQFF.

The rearrangement uses TRBV27 and TRBJ1-4; TRBD1 matches at 7 bases. This CDR3 is built from 14 residues. Germline V gene lookup returns CDR1 MNHEY and CDR2 SMNVEV (reference sequence). The V segment lost 4 bases and the J segment 10 bases; nucleotides outside the gene matches: 9. DNA of the CDR3: TGTGCCAGCAGTTCAGACAGGGAGAGAGTAAAACTGTTTTTT. Residues: CASSSDRERVKLFF. The whole variable domain, remainder taken from reference TRBV27 and TRBJ1-4, is EAQVTQNPRYLITVTGKKLTVTCSQNMNHEYMSWYRQDPGLGLRQIYYSMNVEVTDKGDVPEGYKVSRKEKRNFPLILESPSPNQTSLYFCASSSDRERVKLFFGSGTQLSVL.

The rearrangement links TRBV6-8 to TRBJ2-3; D unclear. Germline CDR1 reads MNHGY; CDR2 reads SAAAGT. The CDR3 consists of 14 residues. V lost 2 bases, J lost 5 bases, and 11 bases lay in between. Written as DNA, the CDR3 is TGTGCCAGCAGTTACCCGGCGACGGGAGATACGCAGTATTTT. Its protein is CASSYPATGDTQYF.

The chain combines TRBV18 with TRBJ2-2; weak D call: TRBD1 (5 bases). The germline V and J ends were trimmed by 8 bases and 1 base, with 20 bases remaining between them. Germline assignment: CDR1 KGHSH and CDR2 LQKENI. The CDR3 spans 17 residues. Here the CDR3 DNA reads TGTGCCAGCACCGAGGACACCACCATTTGGAACACCGGGGAGCTGTTTTTT. Translated: CASTEDTTIWNTGELFF.

The V gene is TRBV7-9, the J gene TRBJ2-7; 13 bases are shared with TRBD2. The CDR3 totals 15 residues. Germline trimming cut 1 base from V and 7 bases from J; bases unmatched to any gene: 4. The germline CDR1 and CDR2 sequences are SEHNR and FQNEAQ (reference sequence). The CDR3 DNA sequence: TGTGCCAGCAGCTTAGGGACTAGCGGGGGCGAAGAGCAGTACTTC. This translates into CASSLGTSGGEEQYF.

The chain has TRBV6-5 and TRBJ1-3, with no clear D. The CDR3 has 13 amino acids. Trimming removed 5 bases at V and 4 bases at J, with 9 bases between. Germline values: CDR1 MNHEY, CDR2 SVGAGI. CDR3 loop: CASSPLEGNTIYF. CDR3 nucleotide sequence: TGTGCCAGCAGTCCCCTAGAAGGAAACACCATATATTTT.

Only a few counts were recorded for this clone. V usage is TRBV10-3 and J usage is TRBJ1-1; TRBD1 aligns across 9 bases. The V gene's germline CDR1 is ENHRY and CDR2 SYGVKD. CDR3 length equals 14 residues. Germline trimming cut 6 bases from V and 4 bases from J; bases unmatched to any gene: 6. The CDR3 region has the DNA TGTGCCATCAGCTCCGGGACAGGGATCACTGAAGCTTTCTTT. It encodes CAISSGTGITEAFF.

Concerning this clone itself: The same CDR3 is also encoded by other DNA sequences in this sample. The chain joins TRBV9 to TRBJ2-7; possible D gene TRBD1, 6 bases. The length of the CDR3 is 15 residues. Looked up from germline, CDR1 is SGDLS and CDR2 is YYNGEE. V lost 0 bases to trimming and J lost 4 bases, with 14 bases between them. As DNA, the CDR3 is TGTGCCAGCAGCGTAGGGCAGGGGAATAGTTACGAGCAGTACTTC. Its protein product is CASSVGQGNSYEQYF.

The gene calls are TRBV29-1 and TRBJ2-1, with D perhaps given as TRBD1 or TRBD2 (5 bases each). CDR3 length: 17 amino acids. Germline-derived CDR1 and CDR2 are SQVTM and ANQGSEA. Trimming cost V 4 bases and J 0 bases, with 19 bases left between them. CDR3 nucleotides: TGCAGCGTTGCCCTCCCTCAGGAGGACATCTCCTACAATGAGCAGTTCTTC. Amino acids: CSVALPQEDISYNEQFF.

The chain joins TRBV7-9 to TRBJ2-1; D is unresolved. The germline CDR1 and CDR2 sequences are SEHNR and FQNEAQ (reference sequence). The CDR3 length is 16 residues. V was shortened by 5 bases and J by 2 bases, with 16 bases between the two germline ends. The CDR3 bases are TGTGCCAGCAGCCGTCTTGGGTCCACCCCCTACAATGAGCAGTTCTTC. Its protein is CASSRLGSTPYNEQFF.